What follows are 11 T cell receptor beta chains derived from one specimen sequenced in a study of blood T cell repertoires in COVID-19. Clones were sequenced by immunoSEQ multiplex PCR, and TCRdb holds only the in-frame ones, with some missing. This sample has about 200,000 clones, with roughly 87% found just once. Specimen: peripheral blood. The source of these receptors is a man in his forties or fifties with active or convalescent COVID-19.

The chain uses TRBV7-6 and TRBJ2-3; 15 positions match TRBD2. The length of the CDR3 is 15 residues. V shed 4 bases, J shed 6 bases, and the junction held 2 bases outside the gene matches. The germline V gene encodes CDR1 SGHVS and CDR2 FNYEAQ. CDR3 DNA: TGTGCCAGCAGCTGGACTAGCGGGGGGGCGGATACGCAGTATTTT. It specifies CASSWTSGGADTQYF.

The chain combines TRBV28 with TRBJ2-1; tentative D call: TRBD1 (6 bases). The CDR3 is 16 residues long. Germline V gene data show CDR1 as MDHEN and CDR2 as SYDVKM. The V end was cut by 4 bases, the J end by 7 bases, with 20 bases between. CDR3 protein: CASSSSQGWWGNEQFF. The CDR3 nucleotides are TGTGCCAGCAGTTCGTCACAGGGTTGGTGGGGGAATGAGCAGTTCTTC.

The rearrangement joins TRBV3-1 (or the pseudogene TRBV3-2) to TRBJ1-2; 10 nucleotides agree with TRBD1. Trimming cost V 2 bases and J 4 bases; bases outside gene matches: 4. Germline V gives CDR1 LGHDT, CDR2 YNNKEL (reference sequence). The CDR3 runs to 15 residues. CDR3 sequence reads: CASSQWDRGGYGYTF. CDR3 coding DNA: TGTGCCAGCAGCCAATGGGACAGGGGCGGCTATGGCTACACCTTC.

The chain is built from TRBV18 and TRBJ1-6; tentatively, D is TRBD1 (6 bases). CDR1 KGHSH and CDR2 LQKENI come from the germline V gene. Trimming removed 6 bases from V and 7 bases from J, with 13 bases in between. CDR3 length equals 14 residues. The CDR3: CASSPDRKNSPLHF. The CDR3 DNA is TGTGCCAGCTCGCCAGACAGGAAAAATTCACCCCTCCACTTT.

The chain links TRBV3-1 (or the pseudogene TRBV3-2) to TRBJ1-2; the match to TRBD1 covers 9 bases. V lost 0 bases and J lost 8; bases outside the gene matches: 13. The germline CDR1 and CDR2 sequences are LGHDT and YNNKEL (reference sequence). This CDR3 comprises 17 residues. CDR3 protein: CASSQDIGRDRAMGYTF. CDR3 DNA sequence: TGTGCCAGCAGCCAAGATATAGGGCGGGACAGGGCGATGGGCTACACCTTC.

This clone was seen repeatedly, ten times or more. This chain links TRBV9 with TRBJ2-7, with D possibly matching TRBD2 (6 bases). Germline V CDR1 and CDR2: SGDLS, YYNGEE. V was pared by 3 bases and J by 5 bases, with 18 bases between. The CDR3 spans 15 residues. In DNA form, the CDR3 reads TGTGCCAGCAGCGGTGAAGGGATACCGGGAGACGAGCAGTACTTC. The encoded protein is CASSGEGIPGDEQYF.

The rearrangement uses TRBV18 and TRBJ1-3; D gene ambiguous. CDR3 size: 17 residues. Germline values: CDR1 KGHSH, CDR2 LQKENI. V gave up 2 bases and J gave up 0 bases, with 14 bases separating them. The CDR3 DNA follows: TGTGCCAGCTCACCAACGTCCCCCGGGAGCTCTGGAAACACCATATATTTT. It translates to CASSPTSPGSSGNTIYF.

This clone was recorded a few times. The chain joins TRBV27 to TRBJ1-1, with 8 bases lining up with TRBD1. The CDR3 is made up of 15 amino acids. Trimming took 5 bases from V and 4 from J; bases not matched to a gene: 9. From germline, CDR1 is MNHEY and CDR2 SMNVEV (reference sequence). DNA for the CDR3: TGTGCCAGCAGTCCCTATGAAGGACAGGGCACTGAAGCTTTCTTT. Protein product: CASSPYEGQGTEAFF.

This clone has just one count. The chain joins TRBV29-1 to TRBJ2-1, with D tentatively TRBD1 (5 bases). Trimming removed 2 bases from V and 1 base from J, with 9 bases in between. Looked up from germline, CDR1 is SQVTM and CDR2 is ANQGSEA. This CDR3 comprises 14 residues. CDR3 region: CSVERGASYNEQFF. The CDR3 nucleotides read TGCAGCGTTGAACGTGGGGCATCCTACAATGAGCAGTTCTTC.

The chain employs TRBV27 and TRBJ2-7; 7 bases map to TRBD2. The CDR3 covers 13 residues. The germline CDR1 and CDR2 sequences are MNHEY and SMNVEV (reference sequence). Unmatched junction bases numbered 2, after V lost 2 bases and J lost 4 bases. The CDR3 spells CASSLGEGYEQYF. In nucleotides, the CDR3 is TGTGCCAGCAGTTTAGGGGAGGGGTACGAGCAGTACTTC.

In its sample, this clone was seen a few times. The chain employs TRBV7-9 and TRBJ1-2; D not resolved. Germline CDR1 reads SEHNR; CDR2 reads FQNEAQ (reference sequence). The CDR3 runs 14 residues. Trimming took 5 bases from V and 1 from J, leaving 11 bases between them. The CDR3 nucleotides are TGTGCCAGCAGCCCCCGCGGCGATAACTATGGCTACACCTTC. Translating it yields CASSPRGDNYGYTF.